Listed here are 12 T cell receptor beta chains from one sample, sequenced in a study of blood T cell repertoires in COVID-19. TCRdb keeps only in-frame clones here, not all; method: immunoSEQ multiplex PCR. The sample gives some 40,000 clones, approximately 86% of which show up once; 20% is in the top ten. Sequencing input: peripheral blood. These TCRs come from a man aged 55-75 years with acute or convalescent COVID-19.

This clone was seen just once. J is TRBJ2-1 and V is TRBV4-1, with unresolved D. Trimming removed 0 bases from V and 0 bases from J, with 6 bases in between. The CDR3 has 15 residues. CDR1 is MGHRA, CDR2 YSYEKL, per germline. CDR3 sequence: CASSQEASSYNEQFF. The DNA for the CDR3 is TGCGCCAGCAGCCAAGAAGCAAGCTCCTACAATGAGCAGTTCTTC.

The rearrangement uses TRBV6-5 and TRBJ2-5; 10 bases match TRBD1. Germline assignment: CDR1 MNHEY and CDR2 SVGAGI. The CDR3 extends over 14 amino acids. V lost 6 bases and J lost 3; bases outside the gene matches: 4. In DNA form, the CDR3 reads TGTGCCAGCAGAGCCGGGACAGGGGAAGAGACCCAGTACTTC. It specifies CASRAGTGEETQYF.

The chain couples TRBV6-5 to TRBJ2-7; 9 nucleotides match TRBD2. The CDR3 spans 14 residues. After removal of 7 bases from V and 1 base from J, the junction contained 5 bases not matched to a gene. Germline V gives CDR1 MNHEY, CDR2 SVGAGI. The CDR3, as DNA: TGTGCCAGCAAAAGACTAGCGGAGTCCTACGAGCAGTACTTC. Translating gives CASKRLAESYEQYF.

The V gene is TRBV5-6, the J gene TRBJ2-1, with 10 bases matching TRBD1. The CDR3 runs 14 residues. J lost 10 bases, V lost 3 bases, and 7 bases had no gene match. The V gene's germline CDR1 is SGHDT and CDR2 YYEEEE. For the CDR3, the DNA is TGTGCCAGCAGCTCACGGGACAGGGGTGGCGAGCAGTTCTTC. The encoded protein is CASSSRDRGGEQFF.

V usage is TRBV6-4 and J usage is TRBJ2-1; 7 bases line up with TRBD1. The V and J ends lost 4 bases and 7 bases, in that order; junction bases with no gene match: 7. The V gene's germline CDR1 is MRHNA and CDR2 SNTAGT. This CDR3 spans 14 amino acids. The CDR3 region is CASSADREWNEQFF. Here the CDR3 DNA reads TGTGCCAGCAGTGCAGACAGGGAGTGGAATGAGCAGTTCTTC.

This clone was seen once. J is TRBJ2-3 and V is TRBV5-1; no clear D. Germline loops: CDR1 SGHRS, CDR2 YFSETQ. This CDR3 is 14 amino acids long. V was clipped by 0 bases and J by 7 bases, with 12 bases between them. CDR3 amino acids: CASSLDVGGNTQYF. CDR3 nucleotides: TGCGCCAGCAGCTTGGACGTAGGCGGAAATACGCAGTATTTT.

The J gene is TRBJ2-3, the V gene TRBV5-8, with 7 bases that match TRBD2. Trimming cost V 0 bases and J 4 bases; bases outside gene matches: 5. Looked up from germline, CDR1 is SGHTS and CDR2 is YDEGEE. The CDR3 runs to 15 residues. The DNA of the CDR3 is TGTGCCAGCAGCTTGGATCCAGGGAGGGCAGATACGCAGTATTTT. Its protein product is CASSLDPGRADTQYF.

CDR3 region: CATARSISTYNEQFF. The DNA of the CDR3 is TGTGCCACCGCACGGTCGATTAGCACCTACAATGAGCAGTTCTTC. This chain uses TRBV11-1 with TRBJ2-1; D is ambiguous. The V gene's germline CDR1 is SGHAT and CDR2 FQDESV (reference sequence). This CDR3 comprises 15 residues. V lost 10 bases and J lost 2, with 18 bases in between. Full variable domain (remainder filled in from reference TRBV11-1 and TRBJ2-1): EAEVAQSPRYKITEKSQAVAFWCDPISGHATLYWYRQILGQGPELLVQFQDESVVDDSQLPKDRFSAERLKGVDSTLKIQPAELGDSAMYLCATARSISTYNEQFFGPGTRLTVL.

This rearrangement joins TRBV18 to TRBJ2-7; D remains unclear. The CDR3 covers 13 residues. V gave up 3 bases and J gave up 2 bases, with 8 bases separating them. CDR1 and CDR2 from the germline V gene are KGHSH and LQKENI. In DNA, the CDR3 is TGTGCCAGCTCACCTCACCCGGCCTACGAGCAGTACGTC. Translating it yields CASSPHPAYEQYV.

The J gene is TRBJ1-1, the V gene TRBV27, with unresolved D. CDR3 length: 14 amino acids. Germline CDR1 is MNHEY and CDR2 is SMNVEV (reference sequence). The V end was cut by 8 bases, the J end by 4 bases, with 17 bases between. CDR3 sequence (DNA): TGTGCCAGCCGAGGGCAGTCGGGAACCACTGAAGCTTTCTTT. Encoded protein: CASRGQSGTTEAFF.

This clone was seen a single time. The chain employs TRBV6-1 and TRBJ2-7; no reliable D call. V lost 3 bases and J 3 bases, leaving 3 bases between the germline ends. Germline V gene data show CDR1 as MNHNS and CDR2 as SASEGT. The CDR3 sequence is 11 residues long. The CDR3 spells CASSDNYEQYV. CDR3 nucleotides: TGTGCCAGCAGTGATAACTACGAGCAGTACGTC.

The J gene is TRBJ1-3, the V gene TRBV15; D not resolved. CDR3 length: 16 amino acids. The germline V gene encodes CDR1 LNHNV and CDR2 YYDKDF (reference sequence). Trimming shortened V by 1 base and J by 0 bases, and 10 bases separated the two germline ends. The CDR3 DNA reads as TGTGCCACCAGCAGAGTGGGAGTCAGCTCTGGAAACACCATATATTTT. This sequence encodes CATSRVGVSSGNTIYF.